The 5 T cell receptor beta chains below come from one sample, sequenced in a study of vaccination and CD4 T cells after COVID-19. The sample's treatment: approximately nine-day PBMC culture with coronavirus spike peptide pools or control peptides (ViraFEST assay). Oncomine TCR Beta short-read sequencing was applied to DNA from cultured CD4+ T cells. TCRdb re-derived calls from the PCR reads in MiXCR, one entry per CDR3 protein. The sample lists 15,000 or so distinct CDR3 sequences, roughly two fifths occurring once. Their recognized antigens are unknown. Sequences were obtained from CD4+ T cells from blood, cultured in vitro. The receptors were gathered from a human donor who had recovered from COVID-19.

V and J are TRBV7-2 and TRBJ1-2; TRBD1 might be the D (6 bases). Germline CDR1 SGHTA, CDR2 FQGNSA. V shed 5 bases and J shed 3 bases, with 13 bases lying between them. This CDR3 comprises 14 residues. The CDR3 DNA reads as TGTGCCAGCAGCGCGACAGGCGCTCACTATGGCTACACCTTC. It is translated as CASSATGAHYGYTF. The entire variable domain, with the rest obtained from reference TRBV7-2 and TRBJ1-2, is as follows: GAGVSQSPSNKVTEKGKDVELRCDPISGHTALYWYRQSLGQGLEFLIYFQGNSAPDKSGLPSDRFSAERTGGSVSTLTIQRTQQEDSAVYLCASSATGAHYGYTFGSGTRLTVV.

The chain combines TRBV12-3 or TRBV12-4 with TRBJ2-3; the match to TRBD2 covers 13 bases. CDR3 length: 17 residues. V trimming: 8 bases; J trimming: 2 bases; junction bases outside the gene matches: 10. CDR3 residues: CASSNRGLAGDTDTQYF. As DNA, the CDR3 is TGTGCCAGCTCTAATCGAGGACTAGCGGGGGACACAGATACGCAGTATTTT.

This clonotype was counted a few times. The CDR3 nucleotides are TGCAGTGCCGGGGGGCGCCGGGACACAGATACGCAGTATTTT. It is translated as CSAGGRRDTDTQYF. The J gene is TRBJ2-3, the V gene TRBV20-1; the D gene is possibly TRBD2 (7 bases). V shed 6 bases and J shed 2 bases, with 15 bases lying between them. Germline V lookup: CDR1 DFQATT, CDR2 SNEGSKA (reference sequence). CDR3 size: 14 residues.

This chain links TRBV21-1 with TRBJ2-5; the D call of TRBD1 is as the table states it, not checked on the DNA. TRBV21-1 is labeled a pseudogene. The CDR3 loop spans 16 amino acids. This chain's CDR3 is CASSKGGSGAGETQYF. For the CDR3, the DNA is TGTGCCAGCAGCAAAGGTGGGTCAGGGGCAGGAGAGACCCAGTACTTC.

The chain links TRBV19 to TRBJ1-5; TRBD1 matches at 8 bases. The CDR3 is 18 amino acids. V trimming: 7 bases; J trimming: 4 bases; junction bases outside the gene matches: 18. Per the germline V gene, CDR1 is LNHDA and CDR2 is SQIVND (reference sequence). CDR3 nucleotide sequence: TGTGCCAGTACCGGAGGACAGGGTGCTGGAACTTGGAATCAGCCCCAGCATTTT. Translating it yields CASTGGQGAGTWNQPQHF.